Listed below are T cell receptor beta chains from one sample, sequenced in a study of beta chain features in type 1 diabetes. Measured with immunoSEQ multiplex PCR; TCRdb has only the in-frame clones, and not every one. The profile shows some 270,000 clones, about 8.5% of them singletons. Sequenced sample: central memory CD4+ T cells from blood. These receptors were collected from a woman younger than 35 in good health. The CDR3 runs from the conserved cysteine through the conserved F or W. D genes are given only for firm matches. Clone size is stated in some rows and not others, as once, few, many or a class when expanded.

d_call: TRBD1
clone_size: few
j_call: TRBJ2-1
v_call: TRBV29-1
cdr3_aa: CSVEGGQGADEQFF
cdr3_nt: TGCAGCGTTGAAGGGGGACAGGGGGCCGATGAGCAGTTCTTC

d_call: .
clone_size: few
j_call: TRBJ2-3
v_call: TRBV9
cdr3_aa: CASSVGGFTDTQYF
cdr3_nt: TGTGCCAGCAGCGTAGGGGGATTCACAGATACGCAGTATTTT

d_call: .
clone_size: .
j_call: TRBJ1-1
v_call: TRBV7-2
cdr3_aa: CASSQKGRWITEAFF
cdr3_nt: TGTGCCAGCAGCCAAAAGGGCCGATGGATCACTGAAGCTTTCTTT

d_call: TRBD1
clone_size: many
j_call: TRBJ2-1
v_call: TRBV2
cdr3_aa: CASSGGTGSSYNEQFF
cdr3_nt: TGTGCCAGCAGCGGCGGGACAGGGAGCTCCTACAATGAGCAGTTCTTC

d_call: .
clone_size: many
j_call: TRBJ1-2
v_call: TRBV28
cdr3_aa: CASSFRGDYGYTF
cdr3_nt: TGTGCCAGCAGTTTCAGGGGCGATTATGGCTACACCTTC

d_call: .
clone_size: few
j_call: TRBJ1-5
v_call: TRBV28
cdr3_aa: CASSLAGQPQHF
cdr3_nt: TGTGCCAGCAGTTTGGCAGGACAGCCCCAGCATTTT

d_call: .
clone_size: .
j_call: TRBJ1-1
v_call: TRBV4-3
cdr3_aa: CASSQDQGMNTEAFF
cdr3_nt: TGCGCCAGCAGCCAAGATCAGGGGATGAACACTGAAGCTTTCTTT

d_call: TRBD1
clone_size: .
j_call: TRBJ1-5
v_call: TRBV2
cdr3_aa: CASSLGGYGGQPQHF
cdr3_nt: TGTGCCAGCAGCTTAGGGGGCTACGGAGGGCAGCCCCAGCATTTT

d_call: TRBD1
clone_size: few
j_call: TRBJ2-3
v_call: TRBV2
cdr3_aa: CASRRQGMGTDTQYF
cdr3_nt: TGTGCCAGCAGGAGACAGGGGATGGGCACAGATACGCAGTATTTT

d_call: .
clone_size: few
j_call: TRBJ2-1
v_call: TRBV7-2
cdr3_aa: CASSSWDEQFF
cdr3_nt: TGTGCCAGCAGCTCCTGGGATGAGCAGTTCTTC

d_call: TRBD2
clone_size: .
j_call: TRBJ2-1
v_call: TRBV7-3
cdr3_aa: CASSITSGGSYNEQFF
cdr3_nt: TGTGCCAGCAGCATTACTAGCGGGGGCTCCTACAATGAGCAGTTCTTC

d_call: .
clone_size: .
j_call: TRBJ2-5
v_call: TRBV4-3
cdr3_aa: CASSQVYGKETQYF
cdr3_nt: TGCGCCAGCAGCCAAGTCTACGGGAAAGAGACCCAGTACTTC

d_call: .
clone_size: few
j_call: TRBJ1-6
v_call: TRBV4-1
cdr3_aa: CASSQVPGARGSPLHF
cdr3_nt: TGCGCCAGCAGCCAAGTTCCGGGGGCCCGGGGATCACCCCTCCACTTT

d_call: TRBD2
clone_size: many
j_call: TRBJ2-1
v_call: TRBV7-3
cdr3_aa: CASSLGTSGGRNEQFF
cdr3_nt: TGTGCCAGCAGCTTAGGGACTAGCGGGGGGAGAAATGAGCAGTTCTTC

d_call: .
clone_size: many
j_call: TRBJ1-1
v_call: TRBV10-3
cdr3_aa: CAISGGTTPEAFF
cdr3_nt: TGTGCCATCAGTGGCGGGACAACCCCTGAAGCTTTCTTT

d_call: .
clone_size: many
j_call: TRBJ1-1
v_call: TRBV7-8
cdr3_aa: CASSLSLNTEAFF
cdr3_nt: TGTGCCAGCAGCTTAAGCTTGAACACTGAAGCTTTCTTT

d_call: .
clone_size: many
j_call: TRBJ2-5
v_call: TRBV30
cdr3_aa: CAWSHGANPQETQYF
cdr3_nt: TGTGCCTGGAGTCACGGGGCGAACCCCCAAGAGACCCAGTACTTC

d_call: .
clone_size: .
j_call: TRBJ1-5
v_call: TRBV28
cdr3_aa: CASSLPLNSNQPQHF
cdr3_nt: TGTGCCAGCAGTCTCCCTCTTAACAGCAATCAGCCCCAGCATTTT

d_call: .
clone_size: few
j_call: TRBJ1-5
v_call: TRBV23-1
cdr3_aa: CASHWTAANQPQHF
cdr3_nt: TGCGCCAGCCATTGGACTGCCGCAAATCAGCCCCAGCATTTT

d_call: .
clone_size: .
j_call: TRBJ1-6
v_call: TRBV4-3
cdr3_aa: CASSNNRDSPLHF
cdr3_nt: TGCGCCAGCAGCAATAACAGGGATTCACCCCTCCACTTT

d_call: TRBD2
clone_size: few
j_call: TRBJ2-1
v_call: TRBV6-5
cdr3_aa: CASRGDSGRVSFF
cdr3_nt: TGTGCCAGCAGGGGGGACAGCGGGAGGGTCTCGTTCTTC

d_call: .
clone_size: few
j_call: TRBJ2-5
v_call: TRBV19
cdr3_aa: CASTLRGGYQETQYF
cdr3_nt: TGTGCCAGTACCCTAAGGGGGGGATACCAAGAGACCCAGTACTTC

d_call: .
clone_size: few
j_call: TRBJ1-2
v_call: TRBV11-3
cdr3_aa: CASSLTDGYGYTF
cdr3_nt: TGTGCCAGCAGCTTAACAGACGGGTATGGCTACACCTTC

d_call: .
clone_size: few
j_call: TRBJ2-1
v_call: TRBV29-1
cdr3_aa: CSADTSNEQFF
cdr3_nt: TGCAGCGCGGACACCTCCAATGAGCAGTTCTTC

d_call: .
clone_size: many
j_call: TRBJ1-6
v_call: TRBV25-1
cdr3_aa: CASTYGQSTLHF
cdr3_nt: TGTGCCAGCACATACGGACAGTCTACCCTCCACTTT

d_call: .
clone_size: many
j_call: TRBJ2-3
v_call: TRBV7-2
cdr3_aa: CASSLRVGTDTQYF
cdr3_nt: TGTGCCAGCAGCCTAAGGGTGGGTACAGATACGCAGTATTTT

d_call: TRBD2
clone_size: .
j_call: TRBJ2-3
v_call: TRBV11-2
cdr3_aa: CASSYSGGRVRTDTQYF
cdr3_nt: TGTGCCAGCAGCTATAGCGGGGGCCGAGTAAGGACAGATACGCAGTATTTT

d_call: TRBD2
clone_size: many
j_call: TRBJ2-3
v_call: TRBV4-2
cdr3_aa: CASRKRLAGVSTDTQYF
cdr3_nt: TGTGCCAGCAGAAAAAGACTAGCGGGGGTTAGCACAGATACGCAGTATTTT

d_call: .
clone_size: few
j_call: TRBJ2-6
v_call: TRBV2
cdr3_aa: CASSYSGANVLTF
cdr3_nt: TGTGCCAGCAGTTATTCTGGGGCCAACGTCCTGACTTTC

d_call: TRBD2
clone_size: few
j_call: TRBJ2-3
v_call: TRBV7-9
cdr3_aa: CASSSGLAGGPGAYTQYF
cdr3_nt: TGTGCCAGCAGCTCGGGACTAGCGGGAGGGCCGGGGGCCTATACGCAGTATTTT

d_call: .
clone_size: many
j_call: TRBJ1-4
v_call: TRBV2
cdr3_aa: CASSEGQGLGKLFF
cdr3_nt: TGTGCCAGCAGTGAAGGGCAGGGACTAGGAAAACTGTTTTTT

d_call: .
clone_size: .
j_call: TRBJ2-2
v_call: TRBV27
cdr3_aa: CASSLLRDANTGELFF
cdr3_nt: TGTGCCAGCAGTTTATTAAGGGACGCGAACACCGGGGAGCTGTTTTTT

d_call: .
clone_size: few
j_call: TRBJ2-5
v_call: TRBV28
cdr3_aa: CASSPGEETQYF
cdr3_nt: TGTGCCAGCAGCCCGGGGGAAGAGACCCAGTACTTC

d_call: TRBD1
clone_size: many
j_call: TRBJ1-2
v_call: TRBV6-5
cdr3_aa: CAIRSSQGNGYTF
cdr3_nt: TGTGCCATCCGATCCTCACAGGGGAATGGCTACACCTTC

d_call: .
clone_size: many
j_call: TRBJ1-6
v_call: TRBV7-9
cdr3_aa: CASSLTGSPLHF
cdr3_nt: TGTGCCAGCAGCTTAACCGGTTCACCCCTCCACTTT

d_call: .
clone_size: .
j_call: TRBJ2-5
v_call: TRBV18
cdr3_aa: CASSQERETQYF
cdr3_nt: TGTGCCAGCTCACAGGAACGGGAGACCCAGTACTTC

d_call: .
clone_size: few
j_call: TRBJ2-3
v_call: TRBV29-1
cdr3_aa: CSVVGGLGTDTQYF
cdr3_nt: TGCAGCGTTGTTGGGGGTCTGGGCACAGATACGCAGTATTTT

d_call: TRBD1
clone_size: few
j_call: TRBJ1-2
v_call: TRBV5-4
cdr3_aa: CASTRDRGQEGYTF
cdr3_nt: TGTGCCAGCACCCGGGACAGGGGGCAGGAAGGCTACACCTTC

d_call: .
clone_size: .
j_call: TRBJ2-3
v_call: TRBV2
cdr3_aa: CASSDQGTRTDTQYF
cdr3_nt: TGTGCCAGCAGTGACCAGGGAACCCGCACAGATACGCAGTATTTT

d_call: .
clone_size: .
j_call: TRBJ2-1
v_call: TRBV9
cdr3_aa: CASSVTGYNEQFF
cdr3_nt: TGTGCCAGCAGCGTAACGGGGTACAATGAGCAGTTCTTC

d_call: TRBD2
clone_size: few
j_call: TRBJ2-5
v_call: TRBV7-2
cdr3_aa: CASSLLAGGETQYF
cdr3_nt: TGTGCCAGCAGCTTATTAGCGGGGGGGGAGACCCAGTACTTC

d_call: TRBD1
clone_size: few
j_call: TRBJ2-2
v_call: TRBV9
cdr3_aa: CASSVGYRGRAGELFF
cdr3_nt: TGTGCCAGCAGCGTAGGGTACAGGGGCCGGGCCGGGGAGCTGTTTTTT

d_call: .
clone_size: few
j_call: TRBJ2-1
v_call: TRBV7-2
cdr3_aa: CASSFSNEQFF
cdr3_nt: TGTGCCAGCAGCTTTAGCAATGAGCAGTTCTTC

d_call: TRBD1
clone_size: few
j_call: TRBJ2-4
v_call: TRBV7-3
cdr3_aa: CASSLTRQGSGAKNIQYF
cdr3_nt: TGTGCCAGCAGCTTAACCCGACAGGGAAGTGGTGCCAAAAACATTCAGTACTTC

d_call: .
clone_size: .
j_call: TRBJ2-2
v_call: TRBV11-3
cdr3_aa: CASSSGGGNTGELFF
cdr3_nt: TGTGCCAGCAGCTCTGGTGGGGGCAACACCGGGGAGCTGTTTTTT

d_call: TRBD1
clone_size: few
j_call: TRBJ1-2
v_call: TRBV7-3
cdr3_aa: CASSLVPNRGDGYTF
cdr3_nt: TGTGCCAGCAGCTTAGTGCCTAACAGGGGGGATGGCTACACCTTC

d_call: .
clone_size: few
j_call: TRBJ2-6
v_call: TRBV7-3
cdr3_aa: CASSIEANVLTF
cdr3_nt: TGTGCCAGCAGTATTGAGGCCAACGTCCTGACTTTC

d_call: TRBD1
clone_size: .
j_call: TRBJ2-7
v_call: TRBV6-6
cdr3_aa: CASSPTGVGEQYF
cdr3_nt: TGTGCCAGCAGTCCGACAGGGGTAGGCGAGCAGTACTTC

d_call: .
clone_size: few
j_call: TRBJ1-1
v_call: TRBV29-1
cdr3_aa: CSANSWDTEAFF
cdr3_nt: TGCAGCGCCAATAGTTGGGACACTGAAGCTTTCTTT

d_call: .
clone_size: many
j_call: TRBJ2-7
v_call: TRBV11-1
cdr3_aa: CASSSIYEQYF
cdr3_nt: TGTGCCAGCAGTTCCATCTACGAGCAGTACTTC

d_call: .
clone_size: few
j_call: TRBJ2-3
v_call: TRBV6-5
cdr3_aa: CASTRGGTDTQYF
cdr3_nt: TGTGCCAGCACCAGGGGGGGCACAGATACGCAGTATTTT

d_call: .
clone_size: few
j_call: TRBJ1-6
v_call: TRBV2
cdr3_aa: CASSPGPNSPLHF
cdr3_nt: TGTGCCAGCAGTCCTGGGCCTAATTCACCCCTCCACTTT

d_call: .
clone_size: .
j_call: TRBJ2-7
v_call: TRBV7-6
cdr3_aa: CASSFLLHEQYF
cdr3_nt: TGTGCCAGCAGCTTTTTACTCCACGAGCAGTACTTC

d_call: .
clone_size: .
j_call: TRBJ2-5
v_call: TRBV7-9
cdr3_aa: CASSFRETQYF
cdr3_nt: TGTGCCAGCAGCTTTCGAGAGACCCAGTACTTC